The 26 T cell receptor beta chains in this list originate from one sample, sequenced in a study of T cell responses to AZD1222 COVID-19 vaccine. Data came from immunoSEQ multiplex PCR; TCRdb stores just in-frame clones and leaves some out. The data show some 190,000 clones, roughly 92% seen once. This sample comprised peripheral blood, obtained on day 0 of AZD1222 vaccination. Source of these receptors: an adult in good health.

The genes are TRBV15 and TRBJ2-7, with D perhaps TRBD1 or TRBD2 (6 bases each). V lost 3 bases to trimming and J lost 4 bases, with 19 bases between them. CDR1 LNHNV and CDR2 YYDKDF come from the germline V gene (reference sequence). The CDR3 spans 16 residues. The chain's CDR3 is CATSRGGETGRYEQYF. In nucleotides, the CDR3 is TGTGCCACCAGCAGGGGGGGAGAAACAGGGAGGTACGAGCAGTACTTC.

V usage is TRBV27 and J usage is TRBJ1-2, with D tentatively TRBD1 (5 bases). This CDR3 is built from 13 residues. V was shortened by 3 bases and J by 8 bases, with 13 bases between the two germline ends. Looked up from germline, CDR1 is MNHEY and CDR2 is SMNVEV (reference sequence). The DNA for the CDR3 is TGTGCCAGCAGTTTCGCAGGGCGGGTGGGCTACACCTTC. This sequence encodes CASSFAGRVGYTF.

The chain couples TRBV6-4 to TRBJ2-1; TRBD2 aligns across 13 bases. Germline values: CDR1 MRHNA, CDR2 SNTAGT. CDR3 length: 18 residues. The trim removed 3 bases at V and 7 bases at J, leaving 12 bases unmatched. The CDR3 sequence: CASSEEALLAGGRNEQFF. CDR3 DNA: TGTGCCAGCAGTGAGGAGGCATTACTAGCGGGGGGGCGTAATGAGCAGTTCTTC.

This chain uses TRBV30 with TRBJ2-3; D perhaps matches TRBD1 (5 bases). This CDR3 comprises 15 residues. Trimming removed 3 bases at V and 2 bases at J, with 15 bases between. The germline CDR1 and CDR2 sequences are GTSNPN and SVGIG (reference sequence). CDR3 DNA: TGTGCCTGGAGGAGTCGCGGCAGGGTCACAGATACGCAGTATTTT. It codes for CAWRSRGRVTDTQYF.

The genes are TRBV24-1 and TRBJ2-7, with a weak D call TRBD1 (6 bases). CDR3 size: 13 residues. Germline loops: CDR1 KGHDR, CDR2 SFDVKD. The V end was cut by 3 bases, the J end by 12 bases, with 17 bases between. CDR3 nucleotide sequence: TGTGCCACCAGTGATCTAACCACAGGGCGCTTGTACTTC. Protein product: CATSDLTTGRLYF.

CDR3 loop: CASRTDHRGNTEAFF. The CDR3 DNA reads as TGTGCCAGCAGAACAGACCACAGGGGGAACACTGAAGCTTTCTTT. The chain joins TRBV11-2 to TRBJ1-1, with 7 bases fitting TRBD1. The V segment lost 6 bases and the J segment 1 base; nucleotides outside the gene matches: 8. The CDR3 consists of 15 residues. CDR1 is SGHAT, CDR2 FQNNGV, per germline.

DNA for the CDR3: TGTGCCAGCAGTCCCACCGGGTGGGCTGGAAACACCATATATTTT. Residues: CASSPTGWAGNTIYF. V and J are TRBV27 and TRBJ1-3; D call uncertain. Germline V gene lookup returns CDR1 MNHEY and CDR2 SMNVEV (reference sequence). The CDR3 is 15 residues long. Between the trimmed V and J ends, which lost 5 bases and 2 bases, there was a span of 13 bases.

V usage is TRBV3-1 (or the pseudogene TRBV3-2) and J usage is TRBJ1-4; maybe TRBD1 (5 bases). Trimming took 8 bases from V and 8 from J, leaving 18 bases between them. This CDR3 is 14 amino acids long. The germline CDR1 and CDR2 sequences are LGHDT and YNNKEL (reference sequence). The CDR3 sequence is CASQGEQGGEKLFF. CDR3 nucleotides: TGTGCCAGCCAAGGGGAGCAGGGCGGCGAAAAACTGTTTTTT.

The chain joins TRBV9 to TRBJ1-2; D might be TRBD1 (5 bases). Germline CDR1 SGDLS, CDR2 YYNGEE. Trimming stripped 3 bases from V and 8 bases from J, with 20 bases between. This CDR3 spans 15 amino acids. CDR3 amino acids: CASSENRDQRAGYTF. The CDR3 bases are TGTGCCAGCAGCGAAAACCGGGACCAGAGGGCCGGCTACACCTTC.

This clone occurred once. The rearrangement links TRBV27 to TRBJ1-2; D ambiguous. The CDR3 is 13 residues long. Germline V lookup: CDR1 MNHEY, CDR2 SMNVEV (reference sequence). The V and J ends lost 7 bases and 8 bases respectively, with 17 bases between them. CDR3 in DNA: TGTGCCAGCACCCGATCAGCCGGCGGGGGCTACACCTTC. Translated: CASTRSAGGGYTF.

This chain uses TRBV9 with TRBJ2-2; D not certain. The length of the CDR3 is 14 residues. The germline V gene encodes CDR1 SGDLS and CDR2 YYNGEE. The ends were cut back, 1 base at V and 0 bases at J, with 4 bases in the middle. In nucleotides, the CDR3 is TGTGCCAGCAGCGTACCAGCGAACACCGGGGAGCTGTTTTTT. This codes for CASSVPANTGELFF.

CDR3 in DNA: TGTGCCAGCAGTTTAATCGGGACTACTAACTATGGCTACACCTTC. It codes for CASSLIGTTNYGYTF. The chain couples TRBV27 to TRBJ1-2; a weak D match, TRBD1 (5 bases). CDR3 length equals 15 residues. V gave up 2 bases and J gave up 0 bases, with 10 bases separating them. Germline V CDR1 and CDR2: MNHEY, SMNVEV (reference sequence).

The J gene is TRBJ2-2, the V gene TRBV7-3, with D possibly being TRBD2 (6 bases). Germline V gene data show CDR1 as SGHTA and CDR2 as FQGTGA. CDR3 size: 15 residues. Trimming pared 3 bases from V and 6 bases from J, leaving 14 bases between. The CDR3 region has the DNA TGTGCCAGCAGCTTCAGGCAGGGCGGGGCCGGGGAGCTGTTTTTT. Encoded protein: CASSFRQGGAGELFF.

CDR3 sequence reads: CAIRDSTDYEQYF. The CDR3 region has the DNA TGTGCCATCCGGGACAGCACCGACTACGAGCAGTACTTC. The chain joins TRBV10-3 to TRBJ2-7, with 7 positions matching TRBD1. The CDR3 length is 13 residues. Germline loops: CDR1 ENHRY, CDR2 SYGVKD. Trimming took 8 bases from V and 3 from J; bases not matched to a gene: 7.

This CDR3 reads CASSEARRAEQFF. CDR3 DNA: TGTGCCAGCAGTGAAGCAAGAAGGGCTGAGCAGTTCTTC. The chain is built from TRBV6-1 and TRBJ2-1; D gene uncertain. The CDR3 is 13 residues long. Trimming removed 0 bases at V and 9 bases at J, with 9 bases between. From germline, CDR1 is MNHNS and CDR2 SASEGT.

The CDR3 sequence is CASSPGGSNQPQHF. CDR3 DNA sequence: TGTGCCAGCAGCCCCGGAGGTAGCAATCAGCCCCAGCATTTT. The chain joins TRBV16 to TRBJ1-5; D gene ambiguous. This CDR3 spans 14 amino acids. The V end was cut by 4 bases, the J end by 0 bases, with 7 bases between. CDR1 and CDR2 (germline): KGHSY, FQNENV.

The chain uses TRBV3-1 (or the pseudogene TRBV3-2) and TRBJ2-4, with TRBD1 as a possible D gene (5 bases). The CDR3 has 15 amino acids. Germline V CDR1 and CDR2: LGHDT, YNNKEL (reference sequence). V dropped 0 bases and J dropped 3 bases, with 9 bases sitting between them. Here the CDR3 reads CASSQERTSKNIQYF. CDR3 nucleotides: TGTGCCAGCAGCCAAGAAAGGACAAGCAAAAACATTCAGTACTTC.

The gene calls are TRBV24-1 and TRBJ1-2, with TRBD1 as a possible D gene (5 bases). The CDR3 is 13 residues long. V lost 4 bases and J 4 bases, leaving 9 bases between the germline ends. Germline CDR1 is KGHDR and CDR2 is SFDVKD. Here the CDR3 reads CATSDGGIYGYTF. CDR3 bases: TGTGCCACCAGTGACGGGGGAATCTATGGCTACACCTTC.

The chain carries TRBV9 and TRBJ2-2, with 9 bases lining up with TRBD2. V lost 0 bases, J lost 6 bases, and 3 bases stayed unmatched. Germline-derived CDR1 and CDR2 are SGDLS and YYNGEE. The CDR3 is 15 amino acids. The CDR3 here is CASSVVSGGPGELFF. The CDR3 DNA reads as TGTGCCAGCAGCGTAGTTAGCGGGGGCCCCGGGGAGCTGTTTTTT. Full variable domain (remainder filled in from reference TRBV9 and TRBJ2-2): DSGVTQTPKHLITATGQRVTLRCSPRSGDLSVYWYQQSLDQGLQFLIQYYNGEERAKGNILERFSAQQFPDLHSELNLSSLELGDSALYFCASSVVSGGPGELFFGEGSRLTVL.

This chain uses TRBV6-6 with TRBJ1-2; 9 nucleotides line up with TRBD1. The CDR3 is made up of 12 amino acids. The J segment lost 3 bases and the V segment lost 8 bases, leaving 1 base of the junction unmatched. Per the germline V gene, CDR1 is MNHNY and CDR2 is SVGAGI (reference sequence). The CDR3 DNA is TGTGCCAGCGGACAGGGGTACTATGGCTACACCTTC. Translated, it gives CASGQGYYGYTF.

The V call is TRBV5-6, the J call TRBJ1-4; D is uncertain. Trimming cost V 1 base and J 4 bases, with 11 bases left between them. CDR3 length: 15 residues. Germline values: CDR1 SGHDT, CDR2 YYEEEE. DNA of the CDR3: TGTGCCAGCAGCTTGACAGCCCGCGGTAATGAAAAACTGTTTTTT. It encodes CASSLTARGNEKLFF.

The chain uses TRBV27 and TRBJ2-7, with 7 bases fitting TRBD1. CDR1 is MNHEY and CDR2 is SMNVEV in the germline V gene (reference sequence). The CDR3 covers 20 residues. After removal of 5 bases from V and 0 bases from J, the junction contained 22 bases not matched to a gene. CDR3 coding DNA: TGTGCCAGCAGTCGATTTGCCGGGACAGAAACTCGTAGGAGCTCCTACGAGCAGTACTTC. It translates to CASSRFAGTETRRSSYEQYF.

This clone came up once. This chain links TRBV19 with TRBJ2-7; D might be TRBD1 (6 bases). The CDR3 has 16 residues. Germline lookup yields CDR1 LNHDA and CDR2 SQIVND (reference sequence). The ends were cut back, 4 bases at V and 2 bases at J, with 18 bases in the middle. This CDR3 is CASSKGQRQGTYEQYF. The CDR3 DNA is TGTGCCAGTAGTAAGGGACAACGCCAGGGAACCTACGAGCAGTACTTC. The variable domain in full, with the rest retrieved from reference TRBV19 and TRBJ2-7, is DGGITQSPKYLFRKEGQNVTLSCEQNLNHDAMYWYRQDPGQGLRLIYYSQIVNDFQKGDIAEGYSVSREKKESFPLTVTSAQKNPTAFYLCASSKGQRQGTYEQYFGPGTRLTVT.

The chain recombines TRBV29-1 with TRBJ2-2; D gene uncertain. The germline V gene encodes CDR1 SQVTM and CDR2 ANQGSEA. This CDR3 contains 15 residues. V was cut by 6 bases and J by 2 bases, with 16 bases left in between. CDR3 DNA: TGCAGCGTCATACCAGGCGCCCTTAACACCGGGGAGCTGTTTTTT. Protein sequence: CSVIPGALNTGELFF.

V usage is TRBV5-5 and J usage is TRBJ2-5; 7 bases agree with TRBD2. Per the germline V gene, CDR1 is SGHKS and CDR2 is YYEKEE (reference sequence). J gave up 3 bases and V 2 bases, and 13 bases lay outside the gene matches. The CDR3 length is 17 residues. The CDR3 nucleotides read TGTGCCAGCAGCTTTGAGAGGGGCAGGGCGGGAGAAGAGACCCAGTACTTC. The encoded protein is CASSFERGRAGEETQYF. The full variable domain, in which reference TRBV5-5 and TRBJ2-5 provide the parts outside the CDR3, is DAGVTQSPTHLIKTRGQQVTLRCSPISGHKSVSWYQQVLGQGPQFIFQYYEKEERGRGNFPDRFSARQFPNYSSELNVNALLLGDSALYLCASSFERGRAGEETQYFGPGTRLLVL.

V is TRBV2 and J is TRBJ1-1, with no clear D. V was cut by 2 bases and J by 1 base, with 8 bases left in between. CDR1 is SNHLY and CDR2 is FYNNEI in the germline V gene. This CDR3 contains 14 residues. CDR3 nucleotide sequence: TGTGCCAGCAGTGAAAAGACCACGAACACTGAAGCTTTCTTT. It encodes CASSEKTTNTEAFF.